These 14 T cell receptor beta chains were sequenced from one sample in a study of blood T cell repertoires in COVID-19. Sequencing used immunoSEQ multiplex PCR; TCRdb keeps in-frame clones, though not all of them. The repertoire holds around 230,000 clones, with around 85% as singletons. The sequencing input was PBMCs or T cells enriched from blood (not recorded which). The receptors stem from a woman in her forties with acute COVID-19.

Only one count was recorded for this clone. Other DNA sequences in the same sample also yield this CDR3. The CDR3 DNA follows: TGTGCCAGCAGCTTAACCTCGGGAAGCACAGATACGCAGTATTTT. It translates to CASSLTSGSTDTQYF. The chain couples TRBV7-3 to TRBJ2-3, with D possibly matching TRBD2 (5 bases). Trimming took 0 bases from V and 0 from J, leaving 7 bases between them. This CDR3 is built from 15 residues. Germline V gives CDR1 SGHTA, CDR2 FQGTGA. The full variable domain, in which reference TRBV7-3 and TRBJ2-3 provide the parts outside the CDR3, is GAGVSQTPSNKVTEKGKYVELRCDPISGHTALYWYRQSLGQGPEFLIYFQGTGAADDSGLPNDRFFAVRPEGSVSTLKIQRTERGDSAVYLCASSLTSGSTDTQYFGPGTRLTVL.

This clone is a singleton in its sample. The chain employs TRBV18 and TRBJ2-2; 8 bases align to TRBD1. Germline CDR1 KGHSH, CDR2 LQKENI. Trimming took 2 bases from V and 4 from J; bases not matched to a gene: 9. This CDR3 has 17 amino acids. As DNA, the CDR3 is TGTGCCAGCTCACCAGCTCCGACAGGGGATCGCACCGGGGAGCTGTTTTTT. Protein: CASSPAPTGDRTGELFF. Complete variable domain (other parts from reference TRBV18 and TRBJ2-2): NAGVMQNPRHLVRRRGQEARLRCSPMKGHSHVYWYRQLPEEGLKFMVYLQKENIIDESGMPKERFSAEFPKEGPSILRIQQVVRGDSAAYFCASSPAPTGDRTGELFFGEGSRLTVL.

This chain uses TRBV5-1 with TRBJ2-7, with a tentative D call TRBD2 (6 bases). Germline V lookup: CDR1 SGHRS, CDR2 YFSETQ. This CDR3 is built from 14 residues. With 4 bases removed from V and 3 bases from J, the gap between germline ends came to 14 bases. CDR3 nucleotides: TGCGCCAGCAGCCAGGGACCGGGAGTCTACGAGCAGTACTTC. The encoded protein is CASSQGPGVYEQYF.

This chain joins TRBV6-1 and TRBJ2-7; TRBD2 aligns across 14 bases. The CDR3 covers 18 residues. The ends lost 3 bases at V and 2 bases at J; junction bases unmatched: 9. Germline V gene lookup returns CDR1 MNHNS and CDR2 SASEGT. The CDR3 sequence: CASSDPTSGRVSTYEQYF. The CDR3 bases are TGTGCCAGCAGTGACCCGACTAGCGGGAGGGTCTCCACCTACGAGCAGTACTTC.

This chain uses TRBV5-1 with TRBJ1-1; D is unclear. CDR1 SGHRS and CDR2 YFSETQ come from the germline V gene. V dropped 0 bases and J dropped 3 bases, with 9 bases sitting between them. The CDR3 covers 14 residues. The CDR3 DNA reads as TGCGCCAGCAGCTTGGTCATCGGGGACACTGAAGCTTTCTTT. It encodes CASSLVIGDTEAFF.

V usage is TRBV6-5 and J usage is TRBJ1-5, with D possibly being TRBD1 (5 bases). V lost 6 bases to trimming and J lost 4 bases, with 16 bases between them. This CDR3 has 15 residues. The germline V gene has CDR1 MNHEY and CDR2 SVGAGI. CDR3 region: CASSSTRGDNQPQHF. The CDR3 nucleotides read TGTGCCAGCAGCTCTACACGGGGGGATAATCAGCCCCAGCATTTT.

The rearrangement uses TRBV18 and TRBJ2-7; 10 bases fit TRBD1. V lost 6 bases to trimming and J lost 5 bases; unmatched junction nucleotides: 10. The CDR3 spans 15 residues. The germline CDR1 and CDR2 sequences are KGHSH and LQKENI. Here the CDR3 DNA reads TGTGCCAGCTCTCCGGACAGGGGGAATGTAAACGAGCAGTACTTC. Protein: CASSPDRGNVNEQYF.

The genes are TRBV19 and TRBJ1-2, with unresolved D. V was trimmed by 5 bases and J by 3 bases, leaving 4 bases between them. This CDR3 is built from 11 residues. The germline V gene has CDR1 LNHDA and CDR2 SQIVND (reference sequence). CDR3 coding DNA: TGTGCCAGTAGTCAGTACTATGGCTACACCTTC. It yields the protein CASSQYYGYTF.

In its sample, this clone was seen once. The rearrangement joins TRBV5-4 to TRBJ2-1; 8 bases align to TRBD2. Trimming cost V 6 bases and J 8 bases; bases outside gene matches: 16. Germline V gene sequence: CDR1 SGHNT, CDR2 YYREEE (reference sequence). This CDR3 has 16 residues. DNA for the CDR3: TGTGCCAGCACCATCGGAGGGCCTAGCGGGTTCCATGAGCAGTTCTTC. The encoded protein is CASTIGGPSGFHEQFF.

Here the CDR3 DNA reads TGTGCCAGCTCCCTCGCCGGACAGCCCCTCCACTTT. It encodes CASSLAGQPLHF. The chain uses TRBV12-3 or TRBV12-4 and TRBJ1-6; D possibly corresponds to TRBD1 (6 bases). V shed 8 bases and J shed 13 bases, with 15 bases lying between them. This CDR3 region has 12 residues.

The V call is TRBV10-2, the J call TRBJ1-1; 7 positions match TRBD1. CDR1 WSHSY and CDR2 SAAADI come from the germline V gene. This CDR3 region has 16 residues. V was clipped by 2 bases and J by 0 bases; unmatched bases: 6. CDR3 residues: CASSELTGTVNTEAFF. CDR3 nucleotides: TGCGCCAGCAGTGAGCTCACCGGGACAGTGAACACTGAAGCTTTCTTT.

The chain couples TRBV4-2 to TRBJ1-2; tentatively, D is TRBD1 (5 bases). V was shortened by 0 bases and J by 4 bases, with 12 bases between the two germline ends. The CDR3 is 15 amino acids. Germline V CDR1 and CDR2: LGHNA, YNFKEQ. The CDR3 loop reads CASSQDPGGAYGYTF. CDR3 nucleotides: TGTGCCAGCAGCCAAGATCCGGGGGGAGCCTATGGCTACACCTTC.

V gene TRBV2 combines with J gene TRBJ2-1; TRBD2 aligns across 11 bases. Trimming cost V 1 base and J 7 bases; bases outside gene matches: 6. The CDR3 totals 16 residues. CDR1 and CDR2 (germline): SNHLY, FYNNEI. The CDR3 bases are TGTGCCAGCAGTGAAGTAGCGGGAGGGCCGAGTAATGAGCAGTTCTTC. Translating it yields CASSEVAGGPSNEQFF.

V is TRBV15 and J is TRBJ1-2; TRBD1 matches 10 bases. V lost 0 bases, J lost 3 bases, and 1 base stayed unmatched. CDR3 length: 15 amino acids. The germline V gene has CDR1 LNHNV and CDR2 YYDKDF (reference sequence). The CDR3 DNA follows: TGTGCCACCAGCAGAGAGACAGGGGGCTACTATGGCTACACCTTC. Amino acid sequence: CATSRETGGYYGYTF.